This is a list of T cell receptor beta chains from one sample in a study of identical twins. TCRdb re-analysed the 5' RACE reads in MiXCR, keeping a single row per CDR3 protein. The sample includes under 350,000 distinct CDR3 sequences, more than 8% of them seen just once. These data also formed part of another study, on yellow fever vaccine responses in identical twins.

Sequencing used CD8+ T cells sorted from blood. The receptors were gathered from a woman between 18 and 30 years old in good health. CDR3s include the opening cysteine and the closing phenylalanine or tryptophan. A D gene is named only where the DNA matches it firmly. A row's size may be missing; if present it is once, few, many or a size class.

- 16 many TRBJ1-5 TRBV7-9 CASSLGGLLSNQPQHF TGTGCCAGCAGCTTAGGAGGGCTGCTTAGCAATCAGCCCCAGCATTTT
- 12 many TRBJ1-1 TRBV29-1 CSVVLLNTEAFF TGCAGCGTTGTCCTCCTGAACACTGAAGCTTTCTTT
TRBD2 17 many TRBJ2-1 TRBV4-3 CASSQGWREAGGNEQFF TGCGCCAGCAGCCAAGGGTGGCGGGAGGCGGGGGGCAATGAGCAGTTCTTC
- 14 - TRBJ2-7 TRBV28 CASSLPGSAYEQYF TGTGCCAGCAGTTTGCCCGGCAGCGCCTACGAGCAGTACTTC
TRBD2 16 many TRBJ2-2 TRBV12-3/TRBV12-4 CASSKQRGGNTGELFF TGTGCCAGCAGTAAACAGCGGGGGGGGAACACCGGGGAGCTGTTTTTT
TRBD1 17 - TRBJ2-4 TRBV10-1 CASSGGTAGLDKNIQYF TGCGCCAGCAGTGGGGGGACAGCAGGGCTTGACAAAAACATTCAGTACTTC
- 13 many TRBJ2-7 TRBV25-1 CASSEMSSYEQYF TGTGCCAGCAGTGAGATGAGCTCCTACGAGCAGTACTTC
- 13 many TRBJ1-1 TRBV20-1 CSARGRETTEAFF TGCAGTGCTAGAGGGAGGGAAACCACTGAAGCTTTCTTT
TRBD2 15 few TRBJ2-7 TRBV6-5 CASSWPSGNSYEQYF TGTGCCAGCAGTTGGCCTAGCGGGAACTCCTACGAGCAGTACTTC
- 15 - TRBJ2-7 TRBV4-3 CASSPNRHLSYEQYF TGCGCCAGCAGCCCAAACAGGCATCTCTCCTACGAGCAGTACTTC
- 14 few TRBJ1-2 TRBV28 CASSMMTEKYGYTF TGTGCCAGCAGCATGATGACAGAAAAATATGGCTACACCTTC
- 15 many TRBJ2-1 TRBV4-3 CASSPSPTGRNEQFF TGCGCCAGCAGCCCCTCCCCGACAGGACGCAATGAGCAGTTCTTC
- 14 few TRBJ2-5 TRBV10-3 CAISEQGRQETQYF TGTGCCATCAGTGAACAGGGTCGGCAAGAGACCCAGTACTTC
- 12 many TRBJ2-7 TRBV29-1 CSVEKGIYEQYF TGCAGCGTTGAAAAGGGGATCTACGAGCAGTACTTC
- 15 few TRBJ2-7 TRBV10-3 CAISDPGPVVREQYF TGTGCCATCAGTGACCCCGGCCCGGTGGTGCGCGAGCAGTACTTC
- 17 - TRBJ2-2 TRBV5-6 CASSLANAGATTGELFF TGTGCCAGCAGCTTGGCCAATGCGGGGGCGACCACCGGGGAGCTGTTTTTT
- 15 few TRBJ2-7 TRBV7-2 CASSFGATPPYEQYF TGTGCCAGCAGCTTCGGGGCCACCCCTCCCTACGAGCAGTACTTC
TRBD1 15 few TRBJ2-1 TRBV7-8 CASSQRGTGVNEQFF TGTGCCAGCAGCCAGAGGGGGACAGGGGTTAATGAGCAGTTCTTC
TRBD2 16 many TRBJ2-1 TRBV18 CASSPPSGSSYNEQFF TGTGCCAGCTCACCACCGAGCGGGAGTTCCTACAATGAGCAGTTCTTC
- 15 - TRBJ2-1 TRBV6-5 CASSYSAGHYNEQFF TGTGCCAGCAGTTACTCCGCGGGGCATTACAATGAGCAGTTCTTC
- 15 many TRBJ2-7 TRBV12-3/TRBV12-4 CASSSTTDGTYEQYF TGTGCCAGCAGTTCCACGACGGACGGGACCTACGAGCAGTACTTC
- 15 many TRBJ2-3 TRBV6-5 CASSYSTDGTDTQYF TGTGCCAGCAGTTACTCGACGGATGGTACAGATACGCAGTATTTT
TRBD1 14 many TRBJ2-3 TRBV5-1 CASSSGQGTDTQYF TGCGCCAGCAGCTCCGGACAGGGCACAGATACGCAGTATTTT
- 17 - TRBJ2-3 TRBV7-6 CASSLIARGGGTDTQYF TGTGCCAGCAGCTTAATTGCACGGGGAGGAGGCACAGATACGCAGTATTTT
TRBD2 14 many TRBJ2-1 TRBV20-1 CSARHSGVDFEQFF TGCAGTGCTAGGCATAGCGGGGTCGATTTTGAGCAGTTCTTC
- 13 - TRBJ1-4 TRBV5-1 CASRLATNEKLFF TGCGCCAGCAGACTTGCAACTAATGAAAAACTGTTTTTT
- 15 - TRBJ1-2 TRBV10-3 CAILQGAGRNYGYTF TGTGCCATCCTACAAGGAGCAGGGCGGAACTATGGCTACACCTTC
- 14 - TRBJ2-5 TRBV2 CASYRSYGQETQYF TGTGCCAGCTATAGAAGCTATGGCCAAGAGACCCAGTACTTC
- 16 many TRBJ2-4 TRBV4-1 CASSRDTSLAKNIQYF TGCGCCAGCAGTCGGGACACCTCCCTAGCCAAAAACATTCAGTACTTC
- 15 - TRBJ2-7 TRBV4-1 CASSPSPTEVYEQYF TGCGCCAGCAGCCCCTCCCCGACAGAGGTCTACGAGCAGTACTTC
- 13 few TRBJ2-7 TRBV28 CASSRGFRDEQYF TGTGCCAGCAGCCGGGGGTTTCGGGACGAGCAGTACTTC
- 13 many TRBJ2-3 TRBV2 CASKPIGVDTQYF TGTGCCAGCAAGCCAATTGGGGTGGATACGCAGTATTTT
TRBD2 18 - TRBJ2-1 TRBV7-8 CASSDSGTSGRAYNEQFF TGTGCCAGCAGCGACTCAGGGACTAGCGGGAGGGCCTACAATGAGCAGTTCTTC
TRBD1 16 many TRBJ2-1 TRBV5-1 CASSLTGTGSSNEQFF TGCGCCAGCAGCTTGACCGGGACAGGGTCAAGCAATGAGCAGTTCTTC
- 15 many TRBJ2-2 TRBV3-1 CASGTGGLNTGELFF TGTGCCAGTGGAACTGGGGGGTTGAACACCGGGGAGCTGTTTTTT
- 14 many TRBJ1-6 TRBV6-1 CASTELDGNSPLHF TGTGCCAGCACCGAGCTCGACGGAAATTCACCCCTCCACTTT
TRBD2 16 few TRBJ2-1 TRBV6-4 CASSDGGRSSYNEQFF TGTGCCAGCAGTGACGGCGGGAGAAGCTCCTACAATGAGCAGTTCTTC
- 13 once TRBJ2-5 TRBV4-1 CASSQGAMETQYF TGCGCCAGCAGCCAAGGGGCCATGGAGACCCAGTACTTC
- 13 many TRBJ1-2 TRBV7-9 CASGGEGNYGYTF TGTGCCAGCGGAGGCGAGGGTAACTATGGCTACACCTTC